This T cell receptor (beta chain) was obtained from a study of beta chain features in type 1 diabetes. Study-level background: When patients were set against healthy donors, age, gender and cell yields were similar. Study-wide points: Among patients, naive, central memory and Treg TCRB repertoires appeared more similar than among healthy donors. For Type 1 diabetes patients, all four CD4+ subsets carried TCRB CDR3s that were moderately but significantly shorter. A potential influence of HLA type upon TCRB rearrangement remained unresolved herein.

The study reverse transcribed the entire isolated RNA, so it sequenced expressed TCRB transcripts. Sequenced by immunoSEQ multiplex PCR; TCRdb stores in-frame clones only, minus some. The sample shows about 660,000 clones, around 15% of them seen only once. The collection from each donor was one heparinised blood draw averaging roughly 0.11 L. This clone has a handful of counts. Its antigen is not known. The germline CDR1 and CDR2 sequences are MDHEN and SYDVKM. The CDR3 contains 13 residues. With 5 bases removed from V and 6 bases from J, the gap between germline ends came to 14 bases. This rearrangement joins TRBV28 to TRBJ2-7, with a tentative D call TRBD1 (6 bases). The clonotype comes from a man aged 18 to 35 with type 1 diabetes. The sequenced material came from naive CD4+ T cells from blood. The CDR3 is CASSHSRGSEQYF. The CDR3 DNA reads as TGTGCCAGCAGTCATTCTAGGGGGAGCGAGCAGTACTTC. The variable domain in full, completed from reference TRBV28 and TRBJ2-7, reads DVKVTQSSRYLVKRTGEKVFLECVQDMDHENMFWYRQDPGLGLRLIYFSYDVKMKEKGDIPEGYSVSREKKERFSLILESASTNQTSMYLCASSHSRGSEQYFGPGTRLTVT.